The TCR beta chain under discussion was sequenced for a study of CD8 T cells in ankylosing spondylitis. General observations from the study: Seemingly distinctive of ankylosing spondylitis blood was a TCR beta motif formed by eight highly homologous variants.

In TCRdb, the 5' RACE reads were re-called with MiXCR into one record per CDR3 protein. This table has a few hundred thousand distinct CDR3 sequences, approximately 11% appearing once. This CDR3 has 14 amino acids. Germline CDR1 is DFQATT and CDR2 is SNEGSKA (reference sequence). The V gene lost 1 base and the J gene lost 3 bases, with 12 bases spanning the gap. Ten or more counts support this clonotype. Its target is unknown. The clonotype originates from a male donor with ankylosing spondylitis or in good health (not recorded which). The chain couples TRBV20-1 to TRBJ2-5; D is possibly TRBD1 (6 bases). The sample taken for sequencing was blood, either unsorted or a sorted T cell fraction (not recorded which). The CDR3 nucleotides read TGCAGTGCTAGAGTCGCGGCAGGGGAAGAGACCCAGTACTTC. Translation gives CSARVAAGEETQYF.